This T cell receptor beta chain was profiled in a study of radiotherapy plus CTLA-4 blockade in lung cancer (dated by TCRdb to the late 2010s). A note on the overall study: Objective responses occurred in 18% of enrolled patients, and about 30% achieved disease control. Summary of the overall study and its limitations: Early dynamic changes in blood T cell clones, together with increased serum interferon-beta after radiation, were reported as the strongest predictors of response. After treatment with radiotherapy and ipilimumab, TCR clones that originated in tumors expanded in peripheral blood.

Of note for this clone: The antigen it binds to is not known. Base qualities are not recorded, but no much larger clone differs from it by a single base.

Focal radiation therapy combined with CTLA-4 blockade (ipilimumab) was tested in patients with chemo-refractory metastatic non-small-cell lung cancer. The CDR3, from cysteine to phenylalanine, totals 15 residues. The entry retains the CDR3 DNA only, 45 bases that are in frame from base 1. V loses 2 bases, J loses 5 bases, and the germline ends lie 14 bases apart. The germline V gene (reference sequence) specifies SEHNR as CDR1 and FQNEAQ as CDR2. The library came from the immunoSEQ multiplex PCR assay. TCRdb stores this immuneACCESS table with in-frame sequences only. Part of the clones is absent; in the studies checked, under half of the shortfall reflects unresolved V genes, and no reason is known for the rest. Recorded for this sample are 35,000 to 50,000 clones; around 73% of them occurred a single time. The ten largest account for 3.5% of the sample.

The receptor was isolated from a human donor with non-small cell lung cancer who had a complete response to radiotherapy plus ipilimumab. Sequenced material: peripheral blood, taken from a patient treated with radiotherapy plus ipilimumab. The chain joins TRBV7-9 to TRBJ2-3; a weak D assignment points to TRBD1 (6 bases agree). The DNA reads TGTGCCAGCAGCTTAAGGTCCGGACAGCGAGATACGCAGTATTTT. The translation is CASSLRSGQRDTQYF.